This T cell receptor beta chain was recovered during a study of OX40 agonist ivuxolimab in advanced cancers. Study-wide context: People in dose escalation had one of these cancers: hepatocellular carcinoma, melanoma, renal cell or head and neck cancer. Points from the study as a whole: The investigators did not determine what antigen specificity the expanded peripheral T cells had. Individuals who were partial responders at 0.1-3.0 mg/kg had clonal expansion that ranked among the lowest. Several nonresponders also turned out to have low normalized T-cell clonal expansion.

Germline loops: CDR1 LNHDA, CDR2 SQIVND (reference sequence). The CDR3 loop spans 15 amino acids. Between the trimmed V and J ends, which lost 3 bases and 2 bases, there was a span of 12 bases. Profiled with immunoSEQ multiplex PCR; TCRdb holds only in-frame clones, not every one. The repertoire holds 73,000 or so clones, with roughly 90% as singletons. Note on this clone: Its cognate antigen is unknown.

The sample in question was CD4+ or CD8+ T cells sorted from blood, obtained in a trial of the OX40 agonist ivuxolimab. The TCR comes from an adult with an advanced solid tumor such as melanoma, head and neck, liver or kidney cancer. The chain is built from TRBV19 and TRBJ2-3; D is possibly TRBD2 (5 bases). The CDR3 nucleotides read TGTGCCAGTAGTATTGGCGGGTGGGTCACAGATACGCAGTATTTT. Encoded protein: CASSIGGWVTDTQYF.